One sample yielded the 5 T cell receptor beta chains listed below, sequenced in a study of post-analysis software for immune sequencing data. General study findings and limits: A few TRBV segments occurring more often in patients than controls included TRBV5-6, TRBV5-1 and TRBV20-1.

Unique-molecular-identifier-tagged TCR beta cDNA libraries were used. TCRdb fed the PCR reads into MiXCR, producing one record per CDR3 protein. Of 750,000 to 950,000 distinct CDR3 sequences in the sample, approximately 57% were seen once. No antigen has been assigned to these receptors. The specimen was blood. These receptors all come from a girl aged 10-17 years with multiple sclerosis.

The chain couples TRBV20-1 to TRBJ2-5; 9 bases match TRBD2. CDR3 size: 16 residues. Trimming cost V 3 bases and J 5 bases; bases outside gene matches: 13. The germline gives CDR1 DFQATT, CDR2 SNEGSKA (reference sequence). The DNA of the CDR3 is TGCAGTGCTAGCGGCAATGGAGCGGGAGGCGGGGAGACCCAGTACTTC. Amino acid sequence: CSASGNGAGGGETQYF.

The V gene is TRBV12-3 or TRBV12-4, the J gene TRBJ2-1; a possible D gene is TRBD2 (5 bases). This CDR3 comprises 13 residues. V dropped 8 bases and J dropped 9 bases, with 17 bases sitting between them. CDR3 DNA: TGTGCCAGCGTCCCTGAGGGTAAGGTTGAGCAGTTCTTC. Translated: CASVPEGKVEQFF.

Only a few counts were recorded for this clonotype. The chain is built from TRBV20-1 and TRBJ2-3; D possibly corresponds to TRBD2 (5 bases). The CDR3 spans 15 residues. V was clipped by 3 bases and J by 0 bases, with 13 bases between them. Germline V gene sequence: CDR1 DFQATT, CDR2 SNEGSKA (reference sequence). The CDR3 DNA is TGCAGTGCTAGCGGACTTATTCCTAGCACAGATACGCAGTATTTT. This encodes CSASGLIPSTDTQYF.

The chain uses TRBV5-1 and TRBJ2-3, with D possibly being TRBD1 or TRBD2 (5 bases each). Trimming stripped 0 bases from V and 2 bases from J, with 10 bases between. The CDR3 is made up of 15 amino acids. Germline V gene data show CDR1 as SGHRS and CDR2 as YFSETQ. The CDR3 coding sequence is TGCGCCAGCAGCTTGGGGGACCCCGCCACAGATACGCAGTATTTT. Translation: CASSLGDPATDTQYF.

This clonotype was detected a few times. The chain recombines TRBV29-1 with TRBJ2-5; no firm D call. The CDR3 runs 11 residues. The germline CDR1 and CDR2 sequences are SQVTM and ANQGSEA. The germline V and J ends were trimmed by 4 bases and 7 bases, with 10 bases remaining between them. The CDR3 here is CSVVRIVTQYF. The CDR3 DNA reads TGCAGCGTTGTGAGAATTGTGACCCAGTACTTC.